This TCR beta chain was identified during a study of control samples from healthy donors and cancer patients. This CDR3 has 16 amino acids. Trimming cost V 3 bases and J 5 bases, with 18 bases left between them. The germline gives CDR1 MNHEY, CDR2 SVGEGT. This clone was observed a handful of times. Repertoires were generated with immunoSEQ multiplex PCR, while TCRdb's copy carries only in-frame clones and drops some. In the table there are 150,000 or so clones, roughly 92% of which are singletons. The source of this sequence is a man between 35 and 55 years old in good health. Material for sequencing was blood. The rearrangement uses TRBV6-2 or TRBV6-3 and TRBJ2-3; weak D call: TRBD2 (7 bases). The chain's CDR3 is CASSYMGGRPQDTQYF. CDR3 nucleotide sequence: TGTGCCAGCAGTTATATGGGGGGGCGTCCACAAGATACGCAGTATTTT.